What follows are 12 T cell receptor beta chains derived from one specimen sequenced in a study of regulatory T cells in long-lasting Graves disease. The sample's time point: newly diagnosed GD, antithyroid drugs for less than 3 months. Scientists built the TCR library using RNA that was extracted from PBMCs. Investigators prepared the TCR beta libraries by applying iRepertoire HTBI primers and Arm-PCR of CDR3 regions. TCRdb re-called the multiplex PCR reads through MiXCR, storing one row per CDR3 protein. The profile covers 250,000 or so distinct CDR3 sequences, with 15% to 20% appearing a single time and around 13% taken by the ten largest. This sample also appeared in a second study, on T cells in Graves' hyperthyroidism and ophthalmopathy.

Source: peripheral blood mononuclear cells (PBMCs), taken at new diagnosis, from a patient treated with antithyroid drugs. These receptors all come from a woman younger than 45 with Graves disease.

Ten or more counts support this clonotype. The V call is TRBV7-2, the J call TRBJ2-7, with 7 bases matching TRBD2. This CDR3 has 15 residues. CDR1 SGHTA and CDR2 FQGNSA come from the germline V gene. With V trimmed by 2 bases and J by 3 bases, 7 bases remained unmatched. The CDR3 protein is CASSLPRGSFYEQYF. In DNA form, the CDR3 reads TGTGCCAGCAGCTTACCGCGGGGGAGTTTCTACGAGCAGTACTTC. Based on the CDR3 plus reference TRBV7-2 and TRBJ2-7, the full variable domain is GAGVSQSPSNKVTEKGKDVELRCDPISGHTALYWYRQSLGQGLEFLIYFQGNSAPDKSGLPSDRFSAERTGGSVSTLTIQRTQQEDSAVYLCASSLPRGSFYEQYFGPGTRLTVT.

This clonotype was observed at least ten times. This chain connects TRBV9 to TRBJ2-2; 9 bases agree with TRBD2. This CDR3 has 16 residues. Germline V lookup: CDR1 SGDLS, CDR2 YYNGEE. V shed 3 bases, J shed 2 bases, and the junction held 5 bases outside the gene matches. Here the CDR3 DNA reads TGTGCCAGCAGCGACCCGACTAGCGGTAACACCGGGGAGCTGTTTTTT. It translates to CASSDPTSGNTGELFF.

This clonotype was observed many times. The chain joins TRBV20-1 to TRBJ2-5; TRBD1 is a possible D gene (5 bases). V lost 4 bases and J 5 bases, leaving 14 bases between the germline ends. The CDR3 loop spans 13 amino acids. From germline, CDR1 is DFQATT and CDR2 SNEGSKA (reference sequence). CDR3 DNA: TGCAGTGCTAAAGGACACATTCAGGAGACCCAGTACTTC. This sequence encodes CSAKGHIQETQYF.

The sample holds many counts of this clonotype. V is TRBV15 and J is TRBJ2-7, with D tentatively TRBD2 (6 bases). V was cut by 2 bases and J by 0 bases, with 8 bases left in between. The length of the CDR3 is 14 residues. Germline V gene data show CDR1 as LNHNV and CDR2 as YYDKDF (reference sequence). This CDR3 is CATSRWTISYEQYF. CDR3 DNA sequence: TGTGCCACCAGCAGATGGACTATCTCCTACGAGCAGTACTTC.

This clonotype was recorded at least ten times. The chain recombines TRBV20-1 with TRBJ1-2; no clear D gene. Germline CDR1 and CDR2: DFQATT and SNEGSKA (reference sequence). V shed 3 bases and J shed 4 bases, with 15 bases lying between them. The CDR3 runs to 14 residues. CDR3 nucleotide sequence: TGCAGTGCTAGTTTCGCGGAAGTGGCCTATGGCTACACCTTC. Translation: CSASFAEVAYGYTF.

This clonotype has at least ten counts. This chain links TRBV29-1 with TRBJ2-5; 7 nucleotides agree with TRBD1. The CDR3 has 12 residues. The germline V gene has CDR1 SQVTM and CDR2 ANQGSEA. The V and J ends lost 7 bases and 1 base, in that order; junction bases with no gene match: 3. The CDR3 DNA reads as TGCAGCGGATGGGACAGCCAAGAGACCCAGTACTTC. Translation gives CSGWDSQETQYF.

Remarks on this clonotype: Only one base separates this from a far larger clonotype, so it likely reflects a read error. Given the absence of the conserved phenylalanine or tryptophan at the CDR3 end, a read error is likely. This rearrangement joins TRBV5-4 to TRBJ2-3, with D perhaps TRBD1 (5 bases). The CDR3 covers 13 residues. Germline V gene lookup returns CDR1 SGHNT and CDR2 YYREEE (reference sequence). Trimming took 2 bases from V and 4 from J, leaving 8 bases between them. Written as DNA, the CDR3 is TGTGCCAGCAGCTTCTGGGGCCCAGATACGCAGTATATT. It codes for CASSFWGPDTQYI.

This clonotype was counted many times. The junction differs from germline at one of its ends, possibly a read error. The chain links TRBV7-9 to TRBJ2-1; 8 bases fit TRBD1. CDR1 is SEHNR, CDR2 FQNEAQ, per germline (reference sequence). The CDR3 is 15 residues long. In nucleotides, the CDR3 is TGCGCCAGCAGCCTGGACAGGGCTTCCTACAATGAGCAGTTCTTC. Translated: CASSLDRASYNEQFF.

This clonotype showed up many times. The rearrangement joins TRBV10-1 to TRBJ1-1, with D unresolved. CDR1 is WNHNN and CDR2 is SYGVQD in the germline V gene (reference sequence). V lost 3 bases and J 5 bases, leaving 10 bases between the germline ends. The CDR3 sequence is 13 residues long. DNA for the CDR3: TGCGCCAGCAGTGACGAGGGTGGGACTGAAGCTTTCTTT. Encoded protein: CASSDEGGTEAFF.

This clonotype was seen at least ten times. The chain uses TRBV7-2 and TRBJ2-6, with D tentatively TRBD1 (6 bases). This CDR3 has 20 amino acids. V dropped 6 bases and J dropped 0 bases, with 24 bases sitting between them. Germline V gene sequence: CDR1 SGHTA, CDR2 FQGNSA. DNA for the CDR3: TGTGCCAGCAGTCCCAGGACAGATCCCATCTTTCTCTCTGGGGCCAACGTCCTGACTTTC. It is translated as CASSPRTDPIFLSGANVLTF.

Notes on this clonotype: A single base is all that separates this from a far larger clone, so a read error is likely. The gene calls are TRBV2 and TRBJ2-7; tentatively, D is TRBD1 (6 bases). The CDR3 has 15 amino acids. Germline V gene data show CDR1 as SNHLY and CDR2 as FYNNEI. V lost 6 bases, J lost 7 bases, and 22 bases lay in between. The CDR3 DNA sequence: TGTGCCAGCAGAGAGAGCACAGGGTTTCTAAATGAGCAGTACTTC. Protein sequence: CASRESTGFLNEQYF.

This clonotype was seen at least ten times. This chain connects TRBV11-2 to TRBJ2-5; D is ambiguous. V lost 5 bases to trimming and J lost 1 base, with 11 bases between them. CDR1 and CDR2 (germline): SGHAT, FQNNGV. The CDR3 has 14 residues. CDR3 loop: CASSPRVFQETQYF. The CDR3 DNA reads as TGTGCCAGCAGCCCCCGGGTATTCCAAGAGACCCAGTACTTC. Full variable domain (rest looked up from reference TRBV11-2 and TRBJ2-5): EAGVAQSPRYKIIEKRQSVAFWCNPISGHATLYWYQQILGQGPKLLIQFQNNGVVDDSQLPKDRFSAERLKGVDSTLKIQPAKLEDSAVYLCASSPRVFQETQYFGPGTRLLVL.